This TCR beta chain was profiled in a study of vaccination effects on CD4 cells after COVID-19. Study at large: All participants had two doses of either the BNT162b2 or mRNA-1273 vaccine.

Comment on this clone: Its antigen is unidentified.

Before any sequencing was done, the ViraFEST assay used viral peptide pools to expand antigen-specific CD4+ T cells. The culture ran for about 11 days, and then CD4+ T cells were isolated. Their SARS-CoV-2 infection, verified by PCR, occurred between March and December 2020. Germline-derived CDR1 and CDR2 are SGHTA and FQGNSA. V was pared by 4 bases and J by 0 bases, with 13 bases between. CDR3 length: 16 amino acids. Measured with immunoSEQ multiplex PCR; TCRdb has only the in-frame clones, and not every one. The sample holds under 55,000 clones, roughly two thirds seen once. The V and J genes are TRBV7-2 and TRBJ1-5; unclear D gene. The sequence was collected from a human donor who had a prior SARS-CoV-2 infection. The sequences come from CD4+ T cells from PBMCs cultured with a peptide pool, collected before COVID-19 vaccination. The CDR3 reads CASSSEGRYSNQPQHF. In nucleotides, the CDR3 is TGTGCCAGCAGCTCGGAGGGCAGATATAGCAATCAGCCCCAGCATTTT.